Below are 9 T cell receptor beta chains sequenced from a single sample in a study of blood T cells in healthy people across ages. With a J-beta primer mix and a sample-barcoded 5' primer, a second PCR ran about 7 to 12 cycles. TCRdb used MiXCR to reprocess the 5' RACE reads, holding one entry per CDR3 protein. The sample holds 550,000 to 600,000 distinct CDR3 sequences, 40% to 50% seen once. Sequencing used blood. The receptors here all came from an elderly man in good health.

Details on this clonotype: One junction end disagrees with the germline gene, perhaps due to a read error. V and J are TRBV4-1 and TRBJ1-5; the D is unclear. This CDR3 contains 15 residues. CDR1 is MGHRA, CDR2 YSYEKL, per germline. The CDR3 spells CASSQDVGSSQPQHF. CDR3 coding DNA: TGCGCCAGCAGCCAAGACGTCGGGAGCAGTCAGCCCCAGCATTTT.

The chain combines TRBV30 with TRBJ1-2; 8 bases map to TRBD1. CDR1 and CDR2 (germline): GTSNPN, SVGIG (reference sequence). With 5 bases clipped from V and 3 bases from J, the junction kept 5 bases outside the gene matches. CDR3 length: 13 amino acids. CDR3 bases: TGTGCCTGGGGGGACAGGCGGGACTATGGCTACACCTTC. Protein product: CAWGDRRDYGYTF.

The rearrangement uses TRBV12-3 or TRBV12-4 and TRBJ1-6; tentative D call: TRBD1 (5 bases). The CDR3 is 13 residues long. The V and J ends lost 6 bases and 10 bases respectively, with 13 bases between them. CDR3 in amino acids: CASSLGQSSPLHF. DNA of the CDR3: TGTGCCAGCAGCCTCGGACAATCCTCACCCCTCCACTTT.

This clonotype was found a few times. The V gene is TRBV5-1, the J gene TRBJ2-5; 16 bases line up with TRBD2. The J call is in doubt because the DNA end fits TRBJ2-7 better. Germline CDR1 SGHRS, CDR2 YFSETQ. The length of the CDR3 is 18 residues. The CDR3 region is CASSLEVPGLAGGYEQYF. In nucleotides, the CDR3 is TGCGCCAGCAGCTTGGAAGTCCCGGGACTAGCGGGAGGGTACGAGCAGTACTTC.

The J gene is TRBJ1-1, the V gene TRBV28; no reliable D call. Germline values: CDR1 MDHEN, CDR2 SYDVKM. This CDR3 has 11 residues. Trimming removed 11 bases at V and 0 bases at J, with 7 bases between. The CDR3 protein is CAVAVNTEAFF. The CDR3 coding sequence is TGTGCCGTCGCGGTGAACACTGAAGCTTTCTTT.

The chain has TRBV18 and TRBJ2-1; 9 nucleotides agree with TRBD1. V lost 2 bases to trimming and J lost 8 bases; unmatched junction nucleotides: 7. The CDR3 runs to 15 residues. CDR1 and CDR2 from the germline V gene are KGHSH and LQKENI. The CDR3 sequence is CASSPSQGAMDEQFF. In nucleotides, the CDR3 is TGTGCCAGCTCACCATCACAGGGGGCGATGGATGAGCAGTTCTTC.

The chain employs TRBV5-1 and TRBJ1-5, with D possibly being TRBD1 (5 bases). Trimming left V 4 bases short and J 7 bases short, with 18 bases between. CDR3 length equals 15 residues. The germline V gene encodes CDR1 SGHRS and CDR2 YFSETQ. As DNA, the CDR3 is TGCGCCAGCAGCCCTGTAAGCAGGGAAGACCAGCCCCAGCATTTT. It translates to CASSPVSREDQPQHF.

The CDR3 reads CASSFPAKGTNEQFF. The CDR3 bases are TGTGCCAGCAGCTTCCCTGCAAAAGGGACTAATGAGCAGTTCTTC. The chain carries TRBV7-2 and TRBJ2-1; tentatively, D is TRBD2 (6 bases). The ends were cut back, 3 bases at V and 7 bases at J, with 16 bases in the middle. CDR1 SGHTA and CDR2 FQGNSA come from the germline V gene. CDR3 length: 15 amino acids. Complete variable domain (other parts from reference TRBV7-2 and TRBJ2-1): GAGVSQSPSNKVTEKGKDVELRCDPISGHTALYWYRQSLGQGLEFLIYFQGNSAPDKSGLPSDRFSAERTGGSVSTLTIQRTQQEDSAVYLCASSFPAKGTNEQFFGPGTRLTVL.

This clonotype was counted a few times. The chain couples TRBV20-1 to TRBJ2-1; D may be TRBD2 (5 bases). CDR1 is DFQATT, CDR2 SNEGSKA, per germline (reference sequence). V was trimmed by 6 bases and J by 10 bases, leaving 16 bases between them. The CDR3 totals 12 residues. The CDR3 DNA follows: TGCAGTGCAGATCTCAAGCGGATGGAGCAGTTCTTC. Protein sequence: CSADLKRMEQFF.